The next 23 T cell receptor beta chains were all read from a single sample in a study of CD8 T cells in Susac syndrome. RNA in amounts of roughly 0.5 to 1 ug was reverse transcribed with random hexamers. TCRdb redid the calling of the immunoSEQ multiplex PCR reads with MiXCR, one entry per CDR3 protein. The sample records approximately 22,000 distinct CDR3 sequences, about 92% being singletons. Sequenced sample: CD8+ T cells from PBMCs. Every receptor here comes from a human donor in good health.

This clonotype turned up a few times. The chain links TRBV6-2 or TRBV6-3 to TRBJ2-2, with D possibly called TRBD1 or TRBD2 (5 bases each). Trimming left V 2 bases short and J 6 bases short, with 13 bases between. Germline loops: CDR1 MNHEY, CDR2 SVGEGT. The CDR3 loop spans 15 amino acids. For the CDR3, the DNA is TGTGCCAGCAGTTACGGGACGGTTGAAGCCGGGGAGCTGTTTTTT. Its translation is CASSYGTVEAGELFF.

The rearrangement joins TRBV5-6 to TRBJ2-3; weak D call: TRBD2 (7 bases). With 0 bases removed from V and 0 bases from J, the gap between germline ends came to 11 bases. The germline CDR1 and CDR2 sequences are SGHDT and YYEEEE. The CDR3 is 16 residues long. CDR3 in DNA: TGTGCCAGCAGCTTGGGAAGGGGGGGGAGCACAGATACGCAGTATTTT. Its protein is CASSLGRGGSTDTQYF.

This rearrangement joins TRBV20-1 to TRBJ1-5; TRBD1 is a possible D gene (6 bases). Germline V gene data show CDR1 as DFQATT and CDR2 as SNEGSKA (reference sequence). This CDR3 spans 15 amino acids. Trimming cost V 6 bases and J 0 bases, with 15 bases left between them. Written as DNA, the CDR3 is TGCAGTGCCAGGGGTTCAGGCAATAGCAATCAGCCCCAGCATTTT. This gives the protein CSARGSGNSNQPQHF.

The V call is TRBV12-3 or TRBV12-4, the J call TRBJ2-5, with D unclear. CDR3 length: 13 residues. Trimming stripped 2 bases from V and 3 bases from J, with 7 bases between. In nucleotides, the CDR3 is TGTGCCAGCAGTTTATATGGGAAAGAGACCCAGTACTTC. This encodes CASSLYGKETQYF.

This chain links TRBV29-1 with TRBJ2-2, with 9 bases matching TRBD1. The CDR3 spans 17 residues. The V and J ends lost 5 bases and 2 bases, in that order; junction bases with no gene match: 12. Germline V gives CDR1 SQVTM, CDR2 ANQGSEA. CDR3 sequence: CSVLVPGQGRNTGELFF. CDR3 nucleotides: TGCAGCGTTCTTGTTCCGGGACAGGGACGAAACACCGGGGAGCTGTTTTTT.

V and J are TRBV5-1 and TRBJ2-1; D may correspond to TRBD1 or TRBD2 (5 bases each). The CDR3 loop spans 13 amino acids. Looked up from germline, CDR1 is SGHRS and CDR2 is YFSETQ. Trimming removed 1 base at V and 9 bases at J, with 11 bases between. The CDR3 DNA sequence: TGCGCCAGCAGCTTGAGCAGGGACGGTGAGCAGTTCTTC. This codes for CASSLSRDGEQFF.

V and J are TRBV4-3 and TRBJ2-7; D tentatively fits TRBD1 or TRBD2 (5 bases each). With 4 bases removed from V and 0 bases from J, the gap between germline ends came to 13 bases. This CDR3 is 15 amino acids long. Germline values: CDR1 LGHNA, CDR2 YSLEER. CDR3 amino acids: CASSPGTDSSYEQYF. DNA for the CDR3: TGCGCCAGCAGCCCGGGGACGGATAGCTCCTACGAGCAGTACTTC.

In nucleotides, the CDR3 is TGTGCCAGCAGTCCTTATCCGCAGTACAATGAGCAGTTCTTC. Protein product: CASSPYPQYNEQFF. The gene calls are TRBV27 and TRBJ2-1; D not resolved. The CDR3 length is 14 residues. Germline V lookup: CDR1 MNHEY, CDR2 SMNVEV (reference sequence). The V and J ends lost 5 bases and 4 bases respectively, with 12 bases between them.

V is TRBV7-2 and J is TRBJ2-7, with 7 bases matching TRBD1. Germline CDR1 SGHTA, CDR2 FQGNSA. CDR3 size: 17 residues. Trimming removed 0 bases from V and 2 bases from J; junction bases left unmatched: 10. The CDR3 sequence is CASSLALLTGSPYEQYF. The CDR3 coding sequence is TGTGCCAGCAGCTTAGCCCTTTTGACAGGGTCGCCCTACGAGCAGTACTTC.

J is TRBJ2-1 and V is TRBV20-1; D call uncertain. Trimming removed 0 bases at V and 11 bases at J, with 20 bases between. The CDR3 is 15 residues long. Germline CDR1 DFQATT, CDR2 SNEGSKA (reference sequence). The CDR3 protein is CSARDLGFSGTKQFF. The CDR3 DNA reads TGCAGTGCTAGAGATTTGGGGTTCTCCGGAACCAAGCAGTTCTTC.

This chain uses TRBV4-3 with TRBJ2-7; TRBD1 aligns across 9 bases. CDR1 is LGHNA, CDR2 YSLEER, per germline. The CDR3 loop spans 16 amino acids. V lost 4 bases and J lost 1; bases outside the gene matches: 8. CDR3 loop: CASSRGVQGASYEQYF. The CDR3 DNA sequence: TGCGCCAGCAGCCGTGGCGTACAGGGGGCGTCCTACGAGCAGTACTTC.

The chain employs TRBV24-1 and TRBJ2-2; D is undetermined. CDR3 size: 13 residues. Trimming removed 7 bases from V and 0 bases from J, with 5 bases in between. Germline CDR1 is KGHDR and CDR2 is SFDVKD. CDR3 residues: CATRQSNTGELFF. As DNA, the CDR3 is TGTGCCACCAGGCAGTCGAACACCGGGGAGCTGTTTTTT.

V gene TRBV11-2 combines with J gene TRBJ1-1; TRBD1 might be the D (6 bases). With 6 bases removed from V and 3 bases from J, the gap between germline ends came to 14 bases. Germline V CDR1 and CDR2: SGHAT, FQNNGV. The CDR3 is made up of 14 amino acids. In nucleotides, the CDR3 is TGTGCCAGCAGGGACCCCCCAGGGGACACTGAAGCTTTCTTT. It codes for CASRDPPGDTEAFF.

This chain links TRBV27 with TRBJ1-1; D may be TRBD1 (5 bases). The CDR3 length is 13 residues. Deletions cut 3 bases from V and 6 bases from J, with 11 bases between. Germline loops: CDR1 MNHEY, CDR2 SMNVEV (reference sequence). Here the CDR3 reads CASSFGGLAEAFF. In DNA, the CDR3 is TGTGCCAGCAGTTTTGGGGGTTTGGCTGAAGCTTTCTTT.

The chain carries TRBV27 and TRBJ2-5; 11 nucleotides line up with TRBD1. V was pared by 3 bases and J by 2 bases, with 2 bases of the junction left unmatched. The germline CDR1 and CDR2 sequences are MNHEY and SMNVEV (reference sequence). The CDR3 spans 15 residues. The CDR3 here is CASSFGTGGQETQYF. CDR3 DNA: TGTGCCAGCAGTTTCGGGACAGGGGGGCAAGAGACCCAGTACTTC.

The chain uses TRBV5-4 and TRBJ2-7; tentative D call: TRBD2 (5 bases). Germline CDR1 is SGHNT and CDR2 is YYREEE (reference sequence). Deletions cut 0 bases from V and 6 bases from J, with 16 bases between. This CDR3 comprises 15 residues. CDR3 sequence (DNA): TGTGCCAGCAGCTTGGGGACCAGCGGAGTCGGCGAGCAGTACTTC. It specifies CASSLGTSGVGEQYF.

The rearrangement links TRBV18 to TRBJ2-1; 10 nucleotides align to TRBD2. The CDR3 totals 16 residues. From germline, CDR1 is KGHSH and CDR2 LQKENI. J lost 2 bases, V lost 2 bases, and 3 bases had no gene match. CDR3 bases: TGTGCCAGCTCACCAGTTAGCGGGGGGACCTACAATGAGCAGTTCTTC. As protein: CASSPVSGGTYNEQFF.

The table lists this clonotype with a few counts. CDR3 loop: CASSSGQAAEEQYF. The CDR3 DNA reads as TGTGCCAGCAGCTCGGGACAGGCCGCCGAGGAGCAGTACTTC. This rearrangement joins TRBV5-5 to TRBJ2-7, with 8 positions matching TRBD1. J gave up 7 bases and V 3 bases, and 9 bases lay outside the gene matches. The length of the CDR3 is 14 residues. CDR1 SGHKS and CDR2 YYEKEE come from the germline V gene (reference sequence).

The chain carries TRBV7-6 and TRBJ2-1; D is possibly TRBD2 (5 bases). The CDR3 sequence is 13 residues long. Per the germline V gene, CDR1 is SGHVS and CDR2 is FNYEAQ. V was cut by 4 bases and J by 8 bases, with 12 bases left in between. The CDR3 reads CASSWSGGDEQFF. The CDR3 coding sequence is TGTGCCAGCAGCTGGAGTGGAGGCGATGAGCAGTTCTTC.

The V and J genes are TRBV6-5 and TRBJ2-6; D unresolved. In germline, CDR1 is MNHEY, CDR2 SVGAGI. This CDR3 is 16 amino acids long. Trimming left V 0 bases short and J 3 bases short, with 9 bases between. DNA for the CDR3: TGTGCCAGCAGTTACTCGATTGGCGGTGGGGCCAACGTCCTGACTTTC. This translates into CASSYSIGGGANVLTF.

The J gene is TRBJ2-7, the V gene TRBV5-4, with 9 bases matching TRBD1. Losses at the gene ends were 3 bases for V and 3 bases for J; bases not matched to a gene: 10. The germline CDR1 and CDR2 sequences are SGHNT and YYREEE (reference sequence). The CDR3 has 16 residues. The CDR3 region has the DNA TGTGCCAGCAGCTCGGGACAGGGTAGCTGGGGCTACGAGCAGTACTTC. Translation gives CASSSGQGSWGYEQYF.

This chain links TRBV19 with TRBJ1-1; no clear D. V was trimmed by 5 bases and J by 0 bases, leaving 16 bases between them. Germline V gives CDR1 LNHDA, CDR2 SQIVND (reference sequence). The CDR3 runs to 16 residues. The CDR3 coding sequence is TGTGCCAGTAGTGGAATACTGACATCCGTGAACACTGAAGCTTTCTTT. Translated, it gives CASSGILTSVNTEAFF.

J is TRBJ1-2 and V is TRBV6-1; D gene unclear. CDR1 and CDR2 from the germline V gene are MNHNS and SASEGT. The CDR3 is made up of 17 amino acids. Trimming cost V 0 bases and J 4 bases, with 18 bases left between them. The CDR3 region is CASSEAATLQVIYGYTF. As DNA, the CDR3 is TGTGCCAGCAGTGAAGCGGCGACTCTCCAAGTCATCTATGGCTACACCTTC.